This T cell receptor (beta chain) derives from a study of identical twins' blood T cells. V was clipped by 0 bases and J by 4 bases; unmatched bases: 4. Germline CDR1 GTSNPN, CDR2 SVGIG (reference sequence). This CDR3 has 15 amino acids. In TCRdb, the 5' RACE reads were re-called with MiXCR into one record per CDR3 protein. The sample holds 350,000 to 400,000 distinct CDR3 sequences; over 25% are singletons and the top ten take roughly 5.5%. The rearrangement joins TRBV30 to TRBJ1-5; TRBD1 agrees at 9 bases. The sequenced sample was PBMCs. The receptor's source is a woman between 18 and 55 years old in good health. CDR3 in amino acids: CAWSVRDRDNQPQHF. CDR3 nucleotide sequence: TGTGCCTGGAGTGTACGGGACAGGGATAATCAGCCCCAGCATTTT.